Listed below are T cell receptor beta chains from one sample, sequenced in a study of blood T cell repertoires in COVID-19. Only in-frame clones appear in the TCRdb table, and some are missing; sequencing was by immunoSEQ multiplex PCR. The data show roughly 320,000 clones, around 87% seen once. Sequencing was performed on peripheral blood. The source is a man between 65 and 85 years old with acute or convalescent COVID-19. Both conserved end residues are part of each CDR3. A D gene is named only where the DNA matches it firmly. Not all rows give a size; the values are once, few, many and, for expanded clones, a class.

V gene	clone size	D gene	J gene	CDR3 DNA	CDR3 protein
TRBV18	NA	TRBD1	TRBJ1-2	TGTGCCAGCTCACTCCCCCGGGGACAGGGGTTTGGCTACACCTTC	CASSLPRGQGFGYTF
TRBV19	NA	NA	TRBJ1-2	TGTGCCAGTACGGAACAGGGTTCCTCACTAGTCTATGGCTACACCTTC	CASTEQGSSLVYGYTF
TRBV30	NA	TRBD1	TRBJ1-6	TGTGCCTGGAGTGCAGGACAGGGTACCTTGGATTCACCCCTCCACTTT	CAWSAGQGTLDSPLHF
TRBV19	NA	NA	TRBJ2-5	TGTGCCAGTAGTATAGATCACCGTCGGGGGGCTAGAGAGACCCAGTACTTC	CASSIDHRRGARETQYF
TRBV29-1	NA	TRBD2	TRBJ2-1	TGCAGCGTTGAAGGGGGACTAGCGGGTCCTCGGCGGTGGGATGAGCAGTTCTTC	CSVEGGLAGPRRWDEQFF
TRBV3-1/TRBV3-2	NA	NA	TRBJ1-2	TGTGCCAGCAGCCAAGCTTATAGGGGCAACGGCTACACCTTC	CASSQAYRGNGYTF
TRBV20-1	NA	TRBD2	TRBJ2-7	TGCAGTGCTAGTCGGACTAGCGCCGGCGAGCAGTACTTC	CSASRTSAGEQYF
TRBV29-1	NA	NA	TRBJ2-7	TGCAGCGTTGAAGAGGAGACAGACTCCTACGAGCAGTACTTC	CSVEEETDSYEQYF
TRBV4-3	NA	NA	TRBJ2-7	TGCGCCAGCAGCCAAGATATGGACAGATCCTACGAGCAGTACTTC	CASSQDMDRSYEQYF
TRBV28	NA	NA	TRBJ1-5	TGTGCCAGCAGTTTTGAAGGGAGAAATCAGCCCCAGCATTTT	CASSFEGRNQPQHF
TRBV18	NA	TRBD2	TRBJ2-1	TGTGCCAGCTCACCGGTTAGCGGGGGGGTTAGTGAGCAGTTCTTC	CASSPVSGGVSEQFF
TRBV6-6	few	TRBD1	TRBJ1-3	TGTGCCACAGGGGGAATCTCTGGAAACACCATATATTTT	CATGGISGNTIYF
TRBV6-4	once	NA	TRBJ1-5	TGTGCCAGCAGTCCCTCGGGGGGGCAGCCCCAGCATTTT	CASSPSGGQPQHF
TRBV4-3	NA	NA	TRBJ1-5	TGCGCCAGCAGCCAAGAAGCAGGGAGGTCTGGCCAGCCCCAGCATTTT	CASSQEAGRSGQPQHF
TRBV6-1	NA	NA	TRBJ1-1	TGTGCCAGCAGTGATTGGGGCTTAGGCGCTTTCTTT	CASSDWGLGAFF
TRBV20-1	NA	NA	TRBJ1-2	TGCAGTGCTTCAGACTATGGCTACACCTTC	CSASDYGYTF
TRBV7-3	NA	TRBD1	TRBJ2-5	TGTGCCAGCAGCACGGGACAGGGTAACTGGGAGACCCAGTACTTC	CASSTGQGNWETQYF
TRBV7-2	many	NA	TRBJ1-1	TGTGCCAGCAGCCCAGTGACAGCCACTGAAGCTTTCTTT	CASSPVTATEAFF
TRBV7-2	NA	NA	TRBJ1-1	TGTGCCAGCAGCTTATGGCAGGGCTCTGAAGCTTTCTTT	CASSLWQGSEAFF
TRBV6-5	NA	TRBD1	TRBJ2-5	TGTGCCAGCAGTTCCGGGACAGGGGGAATGGAGACCCAGTACTTC	CASSSGTGGMETQYF
TRBV6-4	once	NA	TRBJ2-7	TGTGCCAGCAGTGACTCTCAGCTAGACGGGACCTACGAGCAGTACTTC	CASSDSQLDGTYEQYF
TRBV10-3	NA	TRBD1	TRBJ2-2	TGTGCCTCACTCCCAGGGGGCACCGGGGAGCTGTTTTTT	CASLPGGTGELFF
TRBV3-1/TRBV3-2	NA	TRBD1	TRBJ1-1	TGTGCCAGCAGCCAAGCGGGCAGGGGGACTGAAGCTTTCTTT	CASSQAGRGTEAFF
TRBV12-5	NA	NA	TRBJ2-1	TGTGCTAGTGGTGACCTAGGGGATGAGCAGTTCTTC	CASGDLGDEQFF